This record concerns one TCR beta chain sequence. This clone's antigen is unknown. Per-nucleotide qualities are absent, and no much larger clonotype sits a single base away. The cohort was made up of 500 to 850 healthy bone marrow donors. All cohort members were sampled while nominally healthy, although unrecorded immune exposures were likely present. The donor was CMV seropositive and was included in the group of 300 or so seropositive cohort members. A peripheral blood sample was collected from each donor, and TCR beta sequencing was performed on peripheral blood mononuclear cells. The Qiagen DNeasy Blood Extraction Kit was used to extract genomic DNA from the blood cell samples. The CDR3 spans 18 residues, from the cysteine through the phenylalanine. The CDR3 DNA has 54 bases and is translated from base 1. The germline V gene gives CDR1 as MDHEN and CDR2 as SYDVKM. V is clipped by 5 bases and J by 2 bases, and the sequence between their germline boundaries is 23 bases long.

Libraries were made using the immunoSEQ multiplex PCR assay. For the multiplex PCR, a mixture combining 60 forward primers for TCR Vbeta segments and 13 reverse primers for TCR Jbeta segments was used. The CDR3 region of rearranged TCR beta genes was amplified from genomic DNA by a multiplex PCR assay. The Illumina HiSeq System was used to sequence the amplified TCR beta libraries as 87-base-pair reads. Per the original workflow: In a later analysis, tens of millions of unique TCR beta chains were counted across the 650 to 750 repertoires, and approximately 11 million of these chains were shared by at least two donors. Raw reads were error-corrected and collapsed into unique sequences with a nearest-neighbor algorithm that merged closely related sequences to remove PCR and sequencing errors. V, D and J gene segments were assigned by aligning CDR3 sequences to IMGT reference sequences. For a sequence to be retained, a match of at least six nucleotides to both a V gene segment and a J gene segment was required. Rearrangements were classified as productive when the CDR3 lacked stop codons and remained in frame with V and J, and all other rearrangements were classified as non-productive. Following IMGT convention, CDR3 was defined as the stretch from the second conserved V-encoded cysteine up to the conserved J-encoded phenylalanine. In an earlier analysis of around 600 of the donors, sequences lacking an unambiguous match to a single V gene segment were excluded. In an earlier analysis of roughly 500 of the donors, V segments were called functional above 56.7% productive rearrangements and were called segregating when the between-donor standard deviation exceeded 5%. A statistical classification framework was built for diagnosing cytomegalovirus status from the catalog of TCR beta chain sequences. V and J gene assignment, in a later analysis, came from comparing TCR nucleotide sequences with IMGT/GENE-DB human TR gene sequences. In a later analysis, CDR3 sequences and most-parsimonious VDJ recombination scenarios were assigned using the TCRdist pipeline. In a later analysis, each TCR beta chain was defined by its CDR3 amino acid sequence together with its V-gene family, and reads lacking a unique V-gene family were excluded. To address suspected cross-contamination and a sequencing artifact, a later analysis removed 450 to 700 highly shared, low-generation-probability nucleotide sequences. In a later analysis, a clonal expansion index was calculated for each public chain from normalized within-repertoire ranks of inferred template counts. Generation probabilities in a later analysis came from a VDJ recombination model fitted to out-of-frame rearrangements, and those results were checked against IGoR. A later analysis scored TCR-TCR, TCR-HLA and TCR-CMV co-occurrence with hypergeometric tests, applying a repertoire-size bias correction to TCR pairs. To estimate false discovery rates, a later analysis permuted the HLA or CMV assignments 20 times. A later analysis grouped co-occurring TCRs with DBSCAN, adding TCRdist sequence similarity when clustering within HLA-allele-positive subsets. Co-occurrence clustering excluded repertoires with fewer than 30,000 or more than 120,000 public chains, plus five with anomalous nucleotide sharing. In TCRdb, the immuneACCESS table is reduced to in-frame sequences with V and J assigned. These tables do not hold every clone; where another copy was compared, an unresolved V gene accounts for under half, and the others remain unexplained. V, J and clone size are those of that table, while D and trimming were read from the DNA. The table for this sample lists around 95,000 clones; 82% of them were counted only once. The top ten clones comprise about 3.7% of the sample.

The data were taken from a study of cytomegalovirus exposure and HLA in healthy donors (TCRdb year 2017). The study in broad terms: An earlier analysis of roughly 500 of the donors reported about 290 Gb of sequence data and some 120 million unique TCR beta sequences from around 200 million T cells. All discovery cohort repertoires had been generated using a single sequencing platform. In a later genetic analysis, genome-wide SNP genotypes for about three fifths of the 666 donors were used, and that subset was treated as a discovery cohort. On average, roughly 250,000 unique TCR beta nucleotide sequences were sequenced per donor among 300 to 500 genotyped donors of the cohort, with about 17% of those sequences being non-productive. An earlier analysis of 587 of the donors used high-throughput TCR beta sequencing to judge whether each TCR beta V gene segment behaved as functional or pseudogenic. In the later analysis, no new phenotypic data were used to find candidate immune exposures; instead, reliance was placed on TCR beta sequences and their occurrence across donors. The number of typed donors differed by locus: about 629-630 for A, B, C, DRB1 and DQB1; 500 to 550 for DQA1; about 600 for DPA1; and about 450 for DPB1. The genetic ancestry cluster associated with self-reported Caucasian donors included about 81% of the roughly 400 genotyped donors. HLA typing covered class I and class II loci at four-digit resolution. Along with the roughly 700-subject first cohort, a separate validation cohort of 120 different subjects was used. The study combined high-throughput TCR immunosequencing, statistical association of individual TCRs with disease status, and machine learning to predict cytomegalovirus infection status. An early release that covered roughly 600 HLA-typed donors contained about 300 gigabases of sequencing data and tens of millions of unique TCR sequences. The study was designed to test whether signatures of past pathogen exposure could be identified by cataloging public T cell receptors. Because of strong linkage in the cohort, a handful of DR-DQ haplotypes were treated as single units for association and clustering. The study profiled the T cell repertoires of about 640 subjects by immunosequencing and related them to cytomegalovirus serostatus. In a later analysis, previously published TCR beta repertoires from about 640 donors were re-analyzed and high-resolution HLA genotyping was added so that TCR occurrence patterns could be studied. Donor age, sex, ethnicity and CMV serostatus were compiled together with the repertoire data. General conclusions and limits of the study: In a later analysis, most CMV-associated TCR beta chains were found to appear HLA-restricted, with HLA associations seemingly driven largely by CMV exposure. The only immune exposure information available for the cohort was CMV serostatus. A total of about 180 TCR beta chains were listed by the study as associated with cytomegalovirus. According to a later genetic analysis, donors in an Asian-associated ancestry cluster had fewer N-insertions in productive TCRs than the roughly 670-donor mean. Most TCR sequences were observed very rarely across donors, whereas some public TCRs were present in many individuals. Correlated functional status among segregating V segments might be attributable to linkage disequilibrium, but an unknown experimental factor could not be ruled out. When HLA alleles, especially DR and DQ, strongly co-occurred, attributing TCR associations to individual alleles was difficult. An association between a missense DCLRE1C variant and V-gene and J-gene trimming of TCR beta chains was found in a later genetic analysis and replicated in an independent cohort. In a later analysis, TCR association rates were found to vary across HLA loci, with the most associated TCRs seen for DRB1 alleles and the fewest for HLA-C alleles. A few of the identified cytomegalovirus-associated TCR beta chains were confirmed in vitro to be specific for cytomegalovirus antigens. The sequencing pipeline was judged likely to have produced a cluster of highly shared sequence variants as a technical artifact. At a false discovery rate of 0.05, a later analysis linked about 17,000 TCR beta sequences to specific HLA alleles. A further reported finding was that TCR beta sequences accurately predicted the HLA-A and HLA-B alleles for most subjects in the first cohort. The authors suggested that the approach could potentially be generalized to other disease states and immunological phenotypes. Several of the top co-occurrence clusters appeared to be linked to parvovirus B19, influenza, CMV and Epstein-Barr virus, according to a later analysis. Roughly 17 rarely observed V segments, including chromosome 9 orphons, were excluded from the earlier analysis of several hundred of the donors because counts were too low. This cohort had only TCR beta chains sequenced, and the lack of alpha or paired-chain data limited which features could be detected. In a later analysis, HLA-associated TCR beta chains were found to be more clonally expanded and to have lower generation probabilities than equally common non-associated chains. In both the original and validation cohorts, the classifier was reported to diagnose cytomegalovirus status with high specificity and sensitivity. Because some donors lacked HLA typing at each locus, the association tests relied only on the typed subset. Roughly uniform sequencing depth across donors was assumed in presence/absence analyses, although this assumption may not hold. In an earlier analysis of more than 500 of the donors, most TCR beta V segments appeared in productive rearrangements about 90% or about 30% of the time, broadly matching IMGT annotations. Some IMGT-functional V segments, including TRBV6-2 and TRBV6-3, could not be distinguished by the 87-base-pair reads and were therefore excluded.

The chain employs TRBV28 and TRBJ2-3; D gene: possibly TRBD2, on 7 matching bases. Sequenced material: PBMCs. This receptor was obtained from a man between 25 and 39 years old in good health and CMV-seropositive. CDR3 protein: CASSLAGAIGGSTDTQYF. The nucleotides read TGTGCCAGCAGTCTCGCGGGGGCTATCGGGGGTTCCACAGATACGCAGTATTTT.